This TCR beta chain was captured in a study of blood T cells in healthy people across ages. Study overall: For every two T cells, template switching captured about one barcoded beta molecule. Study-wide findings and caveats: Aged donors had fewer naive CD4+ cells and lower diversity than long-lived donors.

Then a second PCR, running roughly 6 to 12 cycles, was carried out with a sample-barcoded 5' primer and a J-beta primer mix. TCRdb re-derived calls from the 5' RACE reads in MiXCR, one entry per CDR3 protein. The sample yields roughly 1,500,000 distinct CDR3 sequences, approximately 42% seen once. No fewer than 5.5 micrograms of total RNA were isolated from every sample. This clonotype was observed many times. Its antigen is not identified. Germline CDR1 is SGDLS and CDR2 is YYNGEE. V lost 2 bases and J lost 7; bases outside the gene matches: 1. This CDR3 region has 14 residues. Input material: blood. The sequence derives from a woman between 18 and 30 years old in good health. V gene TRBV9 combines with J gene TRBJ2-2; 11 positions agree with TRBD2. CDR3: CASSVGLADGELFF. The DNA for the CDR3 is TGTGCCAGCAGCGTGGGACTAGCGGACGGGGAGCTGTTTTTT.